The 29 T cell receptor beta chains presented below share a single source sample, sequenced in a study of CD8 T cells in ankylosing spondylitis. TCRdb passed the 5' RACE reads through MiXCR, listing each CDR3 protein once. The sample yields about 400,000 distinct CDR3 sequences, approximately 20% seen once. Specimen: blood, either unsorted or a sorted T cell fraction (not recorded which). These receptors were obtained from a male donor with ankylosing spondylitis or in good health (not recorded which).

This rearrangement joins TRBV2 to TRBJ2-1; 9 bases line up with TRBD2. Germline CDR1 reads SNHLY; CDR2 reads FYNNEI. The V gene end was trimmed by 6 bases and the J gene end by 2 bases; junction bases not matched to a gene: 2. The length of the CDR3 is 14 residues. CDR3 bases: TGTGCCAGCAGGGCGGGGGGGCCCTACAATGAGCAGTTCTTC. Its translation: CASRAGGPYNEQFF.

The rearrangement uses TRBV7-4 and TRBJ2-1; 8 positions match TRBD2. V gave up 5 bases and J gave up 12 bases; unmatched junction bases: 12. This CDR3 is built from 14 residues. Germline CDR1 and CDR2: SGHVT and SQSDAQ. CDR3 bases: TGTGCCAGCAGCGGCCTCGGGGGGGCCAAAGGGCAGTTCTTC. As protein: CASSGLGGAKGQFF.

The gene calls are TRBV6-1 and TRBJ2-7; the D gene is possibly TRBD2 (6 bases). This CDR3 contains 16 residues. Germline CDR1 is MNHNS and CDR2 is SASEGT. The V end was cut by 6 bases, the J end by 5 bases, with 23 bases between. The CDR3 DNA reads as TGTGCCAGCAGGGAGGGGATGGGAGAAGGTTGGGACGAGCAGTACTTC. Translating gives CASREGMGEGWDEQYF.

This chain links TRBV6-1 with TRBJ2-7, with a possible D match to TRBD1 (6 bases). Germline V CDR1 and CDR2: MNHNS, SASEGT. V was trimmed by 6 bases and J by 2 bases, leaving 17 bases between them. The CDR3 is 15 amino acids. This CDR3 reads CASSRSGQTPYEQYF. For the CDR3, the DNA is TGTGCCAGCAGCCGCTCCGGACAGACACCCTACGAGCAGTACTTC.

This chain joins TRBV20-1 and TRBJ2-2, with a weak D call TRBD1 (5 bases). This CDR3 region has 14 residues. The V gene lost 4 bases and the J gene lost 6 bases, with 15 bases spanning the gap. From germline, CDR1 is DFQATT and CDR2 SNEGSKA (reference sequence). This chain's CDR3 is CSAKPRDLAGELFF. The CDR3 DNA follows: TGCAGTGCTAAACCCAGGGATCTTGCCGGGGAGCTGTTTTTT.

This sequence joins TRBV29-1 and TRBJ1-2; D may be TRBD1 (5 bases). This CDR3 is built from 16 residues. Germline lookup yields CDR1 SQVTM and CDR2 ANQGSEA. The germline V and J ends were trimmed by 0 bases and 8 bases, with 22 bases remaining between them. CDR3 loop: CSVEDPRRPGTEGYTF. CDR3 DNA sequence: TGCAGCGTTGAAGATCCCCGTCGGCCCGGGACGGAAGGCTACACCTTC.

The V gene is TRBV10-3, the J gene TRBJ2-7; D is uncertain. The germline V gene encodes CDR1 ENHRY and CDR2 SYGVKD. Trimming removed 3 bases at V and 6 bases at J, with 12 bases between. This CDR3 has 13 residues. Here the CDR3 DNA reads TGTGCCATCAGTGACGGGCCCGCGCCCGAGCAGTACTTC. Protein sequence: CAISDGPAPEQYF.

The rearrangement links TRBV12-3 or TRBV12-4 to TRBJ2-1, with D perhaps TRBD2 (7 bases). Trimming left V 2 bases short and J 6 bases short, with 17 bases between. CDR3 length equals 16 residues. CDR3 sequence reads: CASSLTPAGAPNEQFF. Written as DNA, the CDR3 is TGTGCCAGCAGTTTAACCCCCGCGGGGGCCCCCAATGAGCAGTTCTTC.

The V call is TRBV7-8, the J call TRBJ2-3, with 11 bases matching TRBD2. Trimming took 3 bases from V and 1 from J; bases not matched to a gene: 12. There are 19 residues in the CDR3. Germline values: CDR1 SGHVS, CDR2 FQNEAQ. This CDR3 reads CASSLLAGGYPQGTDTQYF. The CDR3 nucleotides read TGTGCCAGCAGCTTGCTAGCGGGGGGCTACCCTCAAGGCACAGATACGCAGTATTTT.

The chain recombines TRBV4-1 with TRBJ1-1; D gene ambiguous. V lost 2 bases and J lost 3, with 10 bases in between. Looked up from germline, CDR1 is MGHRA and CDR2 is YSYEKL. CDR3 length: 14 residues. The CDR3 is CASSQTRMDTEAFF. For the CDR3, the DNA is TGCGCCAGCAGCCAAACGAGGATGGACACTGAAGCTTTCTTT.

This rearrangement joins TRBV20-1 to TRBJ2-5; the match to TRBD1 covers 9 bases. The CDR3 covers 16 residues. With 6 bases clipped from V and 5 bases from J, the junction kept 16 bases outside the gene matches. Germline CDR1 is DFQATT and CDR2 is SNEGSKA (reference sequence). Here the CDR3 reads CSARKGKQGAGETQYF. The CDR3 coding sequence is TGCAGTGCCCGAAAGGGGAAACAGGGGGCGGGGGAGACCCAGTACTTC.

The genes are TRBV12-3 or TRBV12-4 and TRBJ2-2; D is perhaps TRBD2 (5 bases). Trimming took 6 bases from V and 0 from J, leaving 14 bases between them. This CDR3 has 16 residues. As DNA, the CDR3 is TGTGCCAGCAGACTAGACAATTCCGCGAACACCGGGGAGCTGTTTTTT. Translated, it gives CASRLDNSANTGELFF.

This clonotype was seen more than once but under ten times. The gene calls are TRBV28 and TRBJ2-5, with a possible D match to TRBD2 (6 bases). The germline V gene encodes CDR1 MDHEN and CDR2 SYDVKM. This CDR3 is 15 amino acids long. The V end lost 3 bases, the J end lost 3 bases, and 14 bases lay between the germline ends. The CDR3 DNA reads TGTGCCAGCAGTTTGGTTAGGAGGGGTAAAGAGACCCAGTACTTC. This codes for CASSLVRRGKETQYF.

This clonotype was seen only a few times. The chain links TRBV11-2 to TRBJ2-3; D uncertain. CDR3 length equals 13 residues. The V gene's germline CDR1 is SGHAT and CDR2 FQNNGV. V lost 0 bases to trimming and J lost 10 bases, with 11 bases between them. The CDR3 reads CASSLDSSPAQYF. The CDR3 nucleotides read TGTGCCAGCAGCTTAGATTCCTCCCCCGCGCAGTATTTT.

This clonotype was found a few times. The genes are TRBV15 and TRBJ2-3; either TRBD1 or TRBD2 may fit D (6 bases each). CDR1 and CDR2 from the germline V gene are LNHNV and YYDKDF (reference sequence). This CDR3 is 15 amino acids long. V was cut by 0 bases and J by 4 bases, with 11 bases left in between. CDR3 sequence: CATSRDRGGSDTQYF. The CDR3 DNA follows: TGTGCCACCAGCAGAGATCGAGGGGGGTCAGATACGCAGTATTTT.

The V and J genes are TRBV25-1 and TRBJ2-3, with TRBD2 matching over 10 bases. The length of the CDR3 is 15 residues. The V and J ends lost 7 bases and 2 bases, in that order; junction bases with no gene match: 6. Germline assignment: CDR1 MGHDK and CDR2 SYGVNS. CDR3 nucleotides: TGTGCCAGCACCTATAGCGGGGGGAACACAGATACGCAGTATTTT. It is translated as CASTYSGGNTDTQYF.

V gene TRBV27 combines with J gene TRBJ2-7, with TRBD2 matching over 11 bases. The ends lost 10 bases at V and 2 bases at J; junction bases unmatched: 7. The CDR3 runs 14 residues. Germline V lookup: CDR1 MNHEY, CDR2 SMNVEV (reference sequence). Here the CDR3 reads CATSIAGGAYEQYF. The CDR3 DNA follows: TGTGCCACCTCAATAGCGGGGGGGGCCTACGAGCAGTACTTC.

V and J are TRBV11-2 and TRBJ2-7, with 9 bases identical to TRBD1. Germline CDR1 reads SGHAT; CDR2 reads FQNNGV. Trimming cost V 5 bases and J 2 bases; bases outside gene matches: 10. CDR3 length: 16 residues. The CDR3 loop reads CASSPYRGRAPYEQYF. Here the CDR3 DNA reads TGTGCCAGCAGCCCGTACAGGGGGCGCGCCCCCTACGAGCAGTACTTC.

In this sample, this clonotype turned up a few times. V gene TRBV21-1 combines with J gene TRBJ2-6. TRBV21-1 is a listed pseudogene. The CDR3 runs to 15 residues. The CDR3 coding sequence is TGTGCCAGCAGCCAACGTAAAACTGGGGCCAACGTCCTGACTTTC. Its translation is CASSQRKTGANVLTF.

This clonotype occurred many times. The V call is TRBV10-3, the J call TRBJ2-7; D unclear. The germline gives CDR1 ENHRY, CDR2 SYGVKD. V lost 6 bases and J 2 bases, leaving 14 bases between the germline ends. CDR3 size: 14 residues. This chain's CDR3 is CAISDLDVPYEQYF. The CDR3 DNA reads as TGTGCCATCAGCGACTTAGACGTTCCCTACGAGCAGTACTTC.

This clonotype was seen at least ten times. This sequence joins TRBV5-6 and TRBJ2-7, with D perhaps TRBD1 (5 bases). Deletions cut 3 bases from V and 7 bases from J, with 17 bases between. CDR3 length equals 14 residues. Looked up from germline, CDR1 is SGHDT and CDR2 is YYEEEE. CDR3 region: CASSSPQGPGEQYF. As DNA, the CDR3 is TGTGCCAGCAGCTCCCCCCAGGGTCCTGGGGAGCAGTACTTC.

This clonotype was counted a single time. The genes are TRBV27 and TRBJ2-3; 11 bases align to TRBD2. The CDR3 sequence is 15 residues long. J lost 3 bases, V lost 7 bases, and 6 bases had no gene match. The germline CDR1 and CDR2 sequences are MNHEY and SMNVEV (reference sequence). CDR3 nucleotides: TGTGCCAGCAAACCTAGCGGGGGGTTTACAGATACGCAGTATTTT. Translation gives CASKPSGGFTDTQYF.

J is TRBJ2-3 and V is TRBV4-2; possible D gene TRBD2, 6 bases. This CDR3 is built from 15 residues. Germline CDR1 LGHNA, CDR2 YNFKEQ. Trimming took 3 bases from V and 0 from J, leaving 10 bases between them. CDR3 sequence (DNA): TGTGCCAGCAGCCACCCCCGGGGGAGCACAGATACGCAGTATTTT. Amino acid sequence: CASSHPRGSTDTQYF.

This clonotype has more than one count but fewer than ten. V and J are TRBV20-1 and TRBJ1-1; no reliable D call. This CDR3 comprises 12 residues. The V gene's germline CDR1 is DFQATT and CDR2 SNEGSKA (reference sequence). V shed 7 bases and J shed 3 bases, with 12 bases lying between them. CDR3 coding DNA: TGCAGTGGCCGGCCGTGGGACACTGAAGCTTTCTTT. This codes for CSGRPWDTEAFF.

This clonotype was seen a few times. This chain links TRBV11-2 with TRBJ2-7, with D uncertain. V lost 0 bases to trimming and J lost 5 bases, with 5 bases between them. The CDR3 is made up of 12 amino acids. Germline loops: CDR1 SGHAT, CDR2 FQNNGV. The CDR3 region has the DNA TGTGCCAGCAGCTTAGACGAGGACGAGCAGTACTTC. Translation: CASSLDEDEQYF. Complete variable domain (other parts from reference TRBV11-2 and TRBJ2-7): EAGVAQSPRYKIIEKRQSVAFWCNPISGHATLYWYQQILGQGPKLLIQFQNNGVVDDSQLPKDRFSAERLKGVDSTLKIQPAKLEDSAVYLCASSLDEDEQYFGPGTRLTVT.

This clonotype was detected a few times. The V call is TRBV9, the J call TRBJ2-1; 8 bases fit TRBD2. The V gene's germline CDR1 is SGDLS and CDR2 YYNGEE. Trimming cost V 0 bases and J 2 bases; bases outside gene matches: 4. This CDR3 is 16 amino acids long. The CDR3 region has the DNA TGTGCCAGCAGCGTAGGGGGTAGCGGGGCCTACAATGAGCAGTTCTTC. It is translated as CASSVGGSGAYNEQFF.

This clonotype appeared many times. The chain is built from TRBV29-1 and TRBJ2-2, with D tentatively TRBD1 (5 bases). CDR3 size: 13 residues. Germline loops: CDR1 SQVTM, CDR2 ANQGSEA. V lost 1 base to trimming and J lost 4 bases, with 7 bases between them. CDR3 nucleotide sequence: TGCAGCGTTGAAGCAGGGTTCACCGGGGAGCTGTTTTTT. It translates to CSVEAGFTGELFF.

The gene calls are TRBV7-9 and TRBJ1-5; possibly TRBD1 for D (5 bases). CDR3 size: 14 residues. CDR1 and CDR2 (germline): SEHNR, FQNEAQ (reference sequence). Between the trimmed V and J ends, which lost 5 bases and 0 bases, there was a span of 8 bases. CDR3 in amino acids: CASSPGHSNQPQHF. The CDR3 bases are TGTGCCAGCAGCCCGGGGCATAGCAATCAGCCCCAGCATTTT.

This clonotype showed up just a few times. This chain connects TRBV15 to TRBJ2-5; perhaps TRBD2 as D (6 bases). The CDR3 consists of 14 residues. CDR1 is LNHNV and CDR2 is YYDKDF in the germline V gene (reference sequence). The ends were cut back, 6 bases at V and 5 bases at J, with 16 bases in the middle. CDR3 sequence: CATRDEAGWETQYF. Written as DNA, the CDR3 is TGTGCCACCAGGGACGAAGCGGGCTGGGAGACCCAGTACTTC. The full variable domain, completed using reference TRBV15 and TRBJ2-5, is DAMVIQNPRYQVTQFGKPVTLSCSQTLNHNVMYWYQQKSSQAPKLLFHYYDKDFNNEADTPDNFQSRRPNTSFCFLDIRSPGLGDTAMYLCATRDEAGWETQYFGPGTRLLVL.